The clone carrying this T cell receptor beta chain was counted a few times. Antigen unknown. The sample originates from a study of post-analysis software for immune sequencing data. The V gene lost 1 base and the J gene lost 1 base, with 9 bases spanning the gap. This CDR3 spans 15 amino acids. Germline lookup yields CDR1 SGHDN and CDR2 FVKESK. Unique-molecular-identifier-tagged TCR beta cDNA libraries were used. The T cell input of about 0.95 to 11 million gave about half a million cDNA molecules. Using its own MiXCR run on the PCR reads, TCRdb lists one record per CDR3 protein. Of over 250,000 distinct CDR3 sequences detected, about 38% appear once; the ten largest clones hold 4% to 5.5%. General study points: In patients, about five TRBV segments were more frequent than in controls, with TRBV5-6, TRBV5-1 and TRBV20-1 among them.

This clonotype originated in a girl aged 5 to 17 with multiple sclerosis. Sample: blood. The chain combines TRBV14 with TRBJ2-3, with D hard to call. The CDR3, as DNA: TGTGCCAGCAGCCAAGGAACTTTGGGCACAGATACGCAGTATTTT. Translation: CASSQGTLGTDTQYF.